This entry lists 20 T cell receptor beta chains sequenced from one sample in a study of T cell responses to AZD1222 COVID-19 vaccine (dated by TCRdb to the early 2020s). The meaning of the sample's time point label: baseline before first vaccination. The method behind the library was the immunoSEQ multiplex PCR assay. The source is immuneACCESS, and TCRdb retained only in-frame sequences with V and J called. Part of the clones is not carried over; for the studies checked, unresolved V genes explain less than half of this, and the remainder is unexplained. Counted in this sample were roughly 100,000 clones; roughly 82% of them appeared once. The ten largest clones capture more than 4.5% of the sample. The sequenced sample was peripheral blood, obtained on day 0 of AZD1222 vaccination. The receptors originated from an adult in good health.

The gene calls are TRBV30 and TRBJ1-4; D is possibly TRBD1 (5 bases). The germline V gene has CDR1 GTSNPN and CDR2 SVGIG (reference sequence). Trimming took off 2 bases at V and 7 bases at J, with 17 bases between the two ends. The CDR3 contains 15 residues. DNA for the CDR3: TGTGCCTGGAGTCTCAGGTGGAGGGGTCGTGAAAAACTGTTTTTT. It is translated as CAWSLRWRGREKLFF.

The chain's CDR3 is CSVEETSGDQETQYF. DNA for the CDR3: TGCAGCGTTGAAGAAACTAGCGGGGACCAAGAGACCCAGTACTTC. The chain uses TRBV29-1 and TRBJ2-5, with 10 bases that match TRBD2. This CDR3 is built from 15 residues. J gave up 0 bases and V 0 bases, and 1 base lay outside the gene matches. CDR1 and CDR2 (germline): SQVTM, ANQGSEA.

The chain employs TRBV6-5 and TRBJ1-1, with 8 bases aligning to TRBD1. J lost 10 bases, V lost 5 bases, and 9 bases had no gene match. The germline V gene encodes CDR1 MNHEY and CDR2 SVGAGI. This CDR3 has 13 amino acids. The CDR3 here is CASSRDRSSSAFF. The CDR3 coding sequence is TGTGCCAGCAGTAGGGACAGGAGTTCTTCAGCTTTCTTT.

V is TRBV27 and J is TRBJ1-2; TRBD1 might be the D (5 bases). The germline V and J ends were trimmed by 2 bases and 8 bases, with 15 bases remaining between them. Germline V gene data show CDR1 as MNHEY and CDR2 as SMNVEV (reference sequence). CDR3 size: 14 residues. The CDR3 nucleotides read TGTGCCAGCAGTTTAACCGGGACGCCGTTGGGCTACACCTTC. Translation gives CASSLTGTPLGYTF.

The chain employs TRBV7-9 and TRBJ2-3, with 9 nucleotides matching TRBD2. Trimming at V came to 1 base and at J to 0 bases, leaving 5 bases not matched to a gene. Germline assignment: CDR1 SEHNR and CDR2 FQNEAQ (reference sequence). This CDR3 comprises 17 residues. CDR3 nucleotides: TGTGCCAGCAGCTTAGGAGGCGGGGGGGCTAGCACAGATACGCAGTATTTT. Amino acid sequence: CASSLGGGGASTDTQYF.

The V call is TRBV24-1, the J call TRBJ1-3; D may be TRBD1 (5 bases). The CDR3 is 14 amino acids. Germline V gene data show CDR1 as KGHDR and CDR2 as SFDVKD. V was trimmed by 9 bases and J by 2 bases, leaving 13 bases between them. The CDR3 DNA sequence: TGTGCCACCGACAGTTACCACGCTGGAAACACCATATATTTT. Protein sequence: CATDSYHAGNTIYF.

This chain uses TRBV2 with TRBJ1-1; D is unresolved. Germline V lookup: CDR1 SNHLY, CDR2 FYNNEI. Trimming pared 6 bases from V and 3 bases from J, leaving 8 bases between. This CDR3 is 12 amino acids long. CDR3 sequence reads: CASRLGYTEAFF. For the CDR3, the DNA is TGTGCCAGCAGGCTGGGATACACTGAAGCTTTCTTT. Supplemented by reference TRBV2 and TRBJ1-1, the full variable domain reads EPEVTQTPSHQVTQMGQEVILRCVPISNHLYFYWYRQILGQKVEFLVSFYNNEISEKSEIFDDQFSVERPDGSNFTLKIRSTKLEDSAMYFCASRLGYTEAFFGQGTRLTVV.

V gene TRBV4-1 combines with J gene TRBJ2-5; TRBD1 matches at 7 bases. Germline CDR1 reads MGHRA; CDR2 reads YSYEKL. Trimming cost V 0 bases and J 1 base; bases outside gene matches: 8. This CDR3 spans 17 amino acids. The CDR3 spells CASSQDLGGSVQETQYF. CDR3 bases: TGCGCCAGCAGCCAAGATCTAGGGGGCTCGGTCCAAGAGACCCAGTACTTC.

J is TRBJ1-1 and V is TRBV11-2; unclear D gene. The CDR3 spans 13 residues. The germline gives CDR1 SGHAT, CDR2 FQNNGV. The germline V and J ends were trimmed by 1 base and 1 base, with 4 bases remaining between them. The CDR3 region has the DNA TGTGCCAGCAGCTTAGGACAGAACACTGAAGCTTTCTTT. This gives the protein CASSLGQNTEAFF.

V and J are TRBV27 and TRBJ1-2; D not certain. There are 14 residues in the CDR3. Germline lookup yields CDR1 MNHEY and CDR2 SMNVEV (reference sequence). V gave up 5 bases and J gave up 0 bases, with 10 bases separating them. The CDR3 loop reads CASSPPPPNYGYTF. The DNA of the CDR3 is TGTGCCAGCAGTCCCCCGCCACCTAACTATGGCTACACCTTC.

The chain is built from TRBV6-5 and TRBJ1-5; a weak D match, TRBD1 (5 bases). V was shortened by 7 bases and J by 2 bases, with 12 bases between the two germline ends. From germline, CDR1 is MNHEY and CDR2 SVGAGI. This CDR3 region has 14 residues. Here the CDR3 DNA reads TGTGCCAGCATCACCCGGGGGGGCAATCAGCCCCAGCATTTT. The encoded protein is CASITRGGNQPQHF.

The chain links TRBV12-3 or TRBV12-4 to TRBJ1-4, with no clear D. The CDR3 sequence is 12 residues long. V lost 4 bases and J lost 5, with 5 bases in between. CDR3 loop: CASSSGNEKLFF. Written as DNA, the CDR3 is TGTGCCAGCAGTTCGGGGAATGAAAAACTGTTTTTT.

The CDR3 nucleotides are TGTGCCAGCAGATTACTAGCAGGGGCTCTCACAGATACGCAGTATTTT. Translating gives CASRLLAGALTDTQYF. The chain is built from TRBV2 and TRBJ2-3; D is tentatively TRBD1 or TRBD2 (6 bases each). The germline V and J ends were trimmed by 6 bases and 2 bases, with 18 bases remaining between them. The CDR3 extends over 16 amino acids. Germline values: CDR1 SNHLY, CDR2 FYNNEI.

The V and J genes are TRBV11-2 and TRBJ1-2; D call uncertain. Trimming pared 0 bases from V and 5 bases from J, leaving 13 bases between. From germline, CDR1 is SGHAT and CDR2 FQNNGV. The CDR3 loop spans 15 amino acids. The CDR3 sequence is CASSLDRTELYGYTF. CDR3 in DNA: TGTGCCAGCAGCTTAGATCGTACAGAGCTATATGGCTACACCTTC.

The chain has TRBV5-4 and TRBJ2-5; a possible D gene is TRBD1 (6 bases). V gave up 4 bases and J gave up 5 bases, with 12 bases separating them. CDR3 length equals 13 residues. Germline-derived CDR1 and CDR2 are SGHNT and YYREEE (reference sequence). CDR3 sequence reads: CASSQQGQETQYF. Here the CDR3 DNA reads TGTGCCAGCAGCCAACAGGGTCAGGAGACCCAGTACTTC.

The chain joins TRBV11-2 to TRBJ1-3, with 7 nucleotides matching TRBD1. From germline, CDR1 is SGHAT and CDR2 FQNNGV. This CDR3 region has 17 residues. V lost 2 bases and J lost 3; bases outside the gene matches: 10. The CDR3 protein is CASSLLAGQALGNTIYF. Here the CDR3 DNA reads TGTGCCAGCAGCTTATTGGCCGGACAGGCTCTTGGAAACACCATATATTTT.

V and J are TRBV16 and TRBJ1-2; a weak D match, TRBD1 (6 bases). V was cut by 0 bases and J by 4 bases, with 9 bases left in between. CDR3 length: 14 residues. Germline CDR1 reads KGHSY; CDR2 reads FQNENV. The chain's CDR3 is CASSQSWDTYGYTF. The CDR3 DNA reads as TGTGCCAGCAGCCAATCGTGGGACACCTATGGCTACACCTTC. Full variable domain (outside the CDR3, taken from reference TRBV16 and TRBJ1-2): GEEVAQTPKHLVRGEGQKAKLYCAPIKGHSYVFWYQQVLKNEFKFLISFQNENVFDETGMPKERFSAKCLPNSPCSLEIQATKLEDSAVYFCASSQSWDTYGYTFGSGTRLTVV.

This chain connects TRBV6-5 to TRBJ1-4, with D perhaps TRBD1 (5 bases). CDR3 length: 13 amino acids. From germline, CDR1 is MNHEY and CDR2 SVGAGI. V was cut by 10 bases and J by 6 bases, with 15 bases left in between. CDR3 residues: CAIPGGLDEKLFF. DNA for the CDR3: TGTGCCATCCCGGGGGGGTTGGATGAAAAACTGTTTTTT.

This chain connects TRBV6-6 to TRBJ1-1; TRBD1 might be the D (6 bases). CDR1 is MNHNY, CDR2 SVGAGI, per germline (reference sequence). The CDR3 is made up of 13 amino acids. V shed 6 bases and J shed 7 bases, with 15 bases lying between them. CDR3 amino acids: CASRAFGGLEAFF. DNA of the CDR3: TGTGCCAGCAGAGCTTTCGGGGGGCTTGAAGCTTTCTTT.

The V and J genes are TRBV18 and TRBJ1-2; no reliable D call. V was pared by 5 bases and J by 0 bases, with 10 bases between. This CDR3 region has 14 residues. The germline gives CDR1 KGHSH, CDR2 LQKENI. CDR3 coding DNA: TGTGCCAGCTCAGTAAAGACGGCTAACTATGGCTACACCTTC. Translated, it gives CASSVKTANYGYTF. Based on the CDR3 plus reference TRBV18 and TRBJ1-2, the full variable domain is NAGVMQNPRHLVRRRGQEARLRCSPMKGHSHVYWYRQLPEEGLKFMVYLQKENIIDESGMPKERFSAEFPKEGPSILRIQQVVRGDSAAYFCASSVKTANYGYTFGSGTRLTVV.